This TCR beta chain was sequenced in a study of follicular helper T cells after annual influenza vaccination. Points from the study as a whole: Most later recoveries of Day 7 ICOS+CD38+ clones were ICOS-CD38- cTfh.

In the case of this clone: Its antigen is not known.

The CDR3 covers 17 residues. CDR1 is SGHRS and CDR2 is YFSETQ in the germline V gene. With 4 bases clipped from V and 6 bases from J, the junction kept 12 bases outside the gene matches. The repertoire was sequenced with immunoSEQ multiplex PCR; TCRdb's copy has only in-frame clones and lacks some. This table has about 600 clones, 80% to 90% appearing once. Specified time point: 2013-2014 season, 7 days after vaccination. Adults received seasonal inactivated influenza vaccine, with sorted blood CD4 subsets sequenced before and after. The TCR originated in an adult who received the influenza vaccine. The sample in question was CXCR5+ CD38+ circulating T follicular helper cells from blood, obtained 7 days after influenza vaccination. Subset here: circulating Tfh, non-naive CD4+CXCR5+PD-1+ (ICOS+CD38+ or ICOS-CD38-). The genes are TRBV5-1 and TRBJ2-2; the match to TRBD2 covers 10 bases. CDR3 coding DNA: TGCGCCAGCAGCCCGAAAGCGGGGGGGCCTCGATCCGGGGAGCTGTTTTTT. This translates into CASSPKAGGPRSGELFF.